This entry lists 15 T cell receptor beta chains sequenced from one sample in a study of OX40 agonist ivuxolimab in advanced cancers. Clones were sequenced by immunoSEQ multiplex PCR, and TCRdb holds only the in-frame ones, with some missing. In the table there are 50,000 to 60,000 clones, more than 75% of which are singletons. The specimen was CD4+ or CD8+ T cells sorted from blood, collected in a trial of the OX40 agonist ivuxolimab. The receptors were gathered from an adult with an advanced solid tumor such as melanoma, head and neck, liver or kidney cancer.

The rearrangement uses TRBV4-1 and TRBJ2-2; TRBD2 matches 11 bases. CDR1 is MGHRA, CDR2 YSYEKL, per germline. Germline trimming cut 0 bases from V and 4 bases from J; bases unmatched to any gene: 13. The CDR3 contains 20 residues. DNA of the CDR3: TGCGCCAGCAGCCAAGATTTATTTGCCCTGGGACTAGCGGCCACCGGGGAGCTGTTTTTT. Translation: CASSQDLFALGLAATGELFF.

The table lists this clone with a count of one. The chain uses TRBV5-1 and TRBJ2-3, with D possibly TRBD2 on 5 matching bases. Germline V gene lookup returns CDR1 SGHRS and CDR2 YFSETQ. The ends were cut back, 0 bases at V and 2 bases at J, with 7 bases in the middle. CDR3 length equals 14 residues. The CDR3 protein is CASSLAAATDTQYF. In DNA, the CDR3 is TGCGCCAGCAGCTTGGCAGCGGCCACAGATACGCAGTATTTT.

This clone was seen a handful of times. This chain joins TRBV7-3 and TRBJ2-3; D is unresolved. Germline CDR1 and CDR2: SGHTA and FQGTGA. The V and J ends lost 2 bases and 8 bases respectively, with 11 bases between them. This CDR3 has 13 residues. The CDR3 DNA sequence: TGTGCCAGCAGCTTAGAAGGGTGGGGTACGCAGTATTTT. It is translated as CASSLEGWGTQYF.

This clone appeared once. Compared with germline, one end of the junction differs, possibly owing to a read error. The J gene is TRBJ1-2, the V gene TRBV9; no reliable D call. Germline V CDR1 and CDR2: SGDLS, YYNGEE. CDR3 size: 13 residues. CDR3 DNA: TGTGCCAGCAGCGTAGCGCTTAACTATGGCTGCACCTTC. Protein product: CASSVALNYGCTF.

This rearrangement joins TRBV7-2 to TRBJ2-1; TRBD1 matches 8 bases. The CDR3 has 17 residues. V shed 5 bases and J 0 bases; nucleotides not matched to a gene: 9. Germline CDR1 SGHTA, CDR2 FQGNSA. The chain's CDR3 is CASSPRQGAGSYNEQFF. The DNA for the CDR3 is TGTGCCAGCAGCCCGCGCCAGGGGGCCGGCTCCTACAATGAGCAGTTCTTC.

The J gene is TRBJ2-2, the V gene TRBV7-9; 9 bases fit TRBD1. The length of the CDR3 is 17 residues. V trimming: 4 bases; J trimming: 6 bases; junction bases outside the gene matches: 12. The germline gives CDR1 SEHNR, CDR2 FQNEAQ (reference sequence). The CDR3 DNA follows: TGTGCCAGCAGCTCTTTGGGGGGGACAGGGACACCCGGGGAGCTGTTTTTT. Protein sequence: CASSSLGGTGTPGELFF.

The rearrangement links TRBV19 to TRBJ2-6; 9 nucleotides match TRBD1. This CDR3 is built from 16 residues. Germline assignment: CDR1 LNHDA and CDR2 SQIVND (reference sequence). With V trimmed by 9 bases and J by 0 bases, 6 bases remained unmatched. The CDR3 coding sequence is TGTGCCAGCACGGACAGGGGTAGCTCTGGGGCCAACGTCCTGACTTTC. It encodes CASTDRGSSGANVLTF.

The chain recombines TRBV30 with TRBJ2-7, with 8 bases matching TRBD1. With 7 bases clipped from V and 12 bases from J, the junction kept 23 bases outside the gene matches. Germline CDR1 is GTSNPN and CDR2 is SVGIG (reference sequence). There are 15 residues in the CDR3. CDR3 sequence (DNA): TGTGCCTCTAACTCTCGGGACAGGAGAGGATCGAGAACGTACTTC. This gives the protein CASNSRDRRGSRTYF.

V usage is TRBV5-1 and J usage is TRBJ2-2, with unresolved D. V lost 2 bases to trimming and J lost 6 bases, with 8 bases between them. The CDR3 consists of 13 residues. Germline loops: CDR1 SGHRS, CDR2 YFSETQ. The CDR3 bases are TGCGCCAGCAGCTTTAAGGGTTCCGGGGAGCTGTTTTTT. Translated, it gives CASSFKGSGELFF.

Comment on this clone: This sample includes further DNA sequences coding for the same CDR3. In DNA form, the CDR3 reads TGTGCCAGCTCACCCCCGACCACAGATACGCAGTATTTT. It specifies CASSPPTTDTQYF. The rearrangement links TRBV18 to TRBJ2-3; D is undetermined. Trimming took 3 bases from V and 2 from J, leaving 6 bases between them. CDR1 is KGHSH, CDR2 LQKENI, per germline. This CDR3 comprises 13 residues.

V gene TRBV4-2 combines with J gene TRBJ2-5; D gene uncertain. The CDR3 covers 14 residues. The germline V gene encodes CDR1 LGHNA and CDR2 YNFKEQ. Trimming pared 0 bases from V and 1 base from J, leaving 6 bases between. CDR3 residues: CASSQDITQETQYF. CDR3 nucleotide sequence: TGTGCCAGCAGCCAAGATATCACCCAAGAGACCCAGTACTTC.

This sequence joins TRBV7-8 and TRBJ2-2; TRBD2 matches 11 bases. Trimming removed 7 bases from V and 0 bases from J; junction bases left unmatched: 4. The CDR3 is 16 residues long. Germline V gene lookup returns CDR1 SGHVS and CDR2 FQNEAQ. Here the CDR3 reads CASKTSGITNTGELFF. The CDR3 DNA reads TGTGCCAGCAAGACTAGCGGGATTACGAACACCGGGGAGCTGTTTTTT.

J is TRBJ2-7 and V is TRBV4-1; D is perhaps TRBD2 (5 bases). The V gene's germline CDR1 is MGHRA and CDR2 YSYEKL. The CDR3 covers 15 residues. Trimming took off 4 bases at V and 6 bases at J, with 19 bases between the two ends. The CDR3 bases are TGCGCCAGCAGCCGCGGGCCTCTTCCGAAGAGCGAGCAGTACTTC. This sequence encodes CASSRGPLPKSEQYF.

The CDR3, as DNA: TGCAGCGTTGGGCTGCTCTACGAGCAGTACTTC. It translates to CSVGLLYEQYF. The chain is built from TRBV29-1 and TRBJ2-7; no clear D gene. V lost 4 bases and J 3 bases, leaving 7 bases between the germline ends. Germline loops: CDR1 SQVTM, CDR2 ANQGSEA. CDR3 size: 11 residues.

V is TRBV6-1 and J is TRBJ1-3; D is uncertain. This CDR3 comprises 16 residues. V dropped 4 bases and J dropped 0 bases, with 13 bases sitting between them. Looked up from germline, CDR1 is MNHNS and CDR2 is SASEGT. The CDR3 sequence: CASSAQVLLSGNTIYF. CDR3 DNA: TGTGCCAGCAGTGCCCAGGTTCTCCTCTCTGGAAACACCATATATTTT.